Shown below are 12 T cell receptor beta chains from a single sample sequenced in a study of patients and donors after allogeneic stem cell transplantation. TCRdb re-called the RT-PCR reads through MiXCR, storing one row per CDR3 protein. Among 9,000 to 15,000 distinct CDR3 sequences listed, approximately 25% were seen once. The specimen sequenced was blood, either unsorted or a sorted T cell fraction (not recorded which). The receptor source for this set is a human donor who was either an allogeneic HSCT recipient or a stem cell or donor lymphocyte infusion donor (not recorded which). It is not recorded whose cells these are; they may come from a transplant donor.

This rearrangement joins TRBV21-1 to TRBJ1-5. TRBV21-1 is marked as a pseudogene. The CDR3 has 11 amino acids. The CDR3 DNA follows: TGTGCCAGCAGCATTGATCAGCCCCAGCATTTT. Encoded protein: CASSIDQPQHF.

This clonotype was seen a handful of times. Here the CDR3 reads CASSLGDISYEQYF. CDR3 DNA: TGTGCCAGCAGTTTGGGGGACATCTCCTACGAGCAGTACTTC. V usage is TRBV6-1 and J usage is TRBJ2-7; weak D call: TRBD1 (6 bases). V lost 5 bases and J lost 0, with 11 bases in between. CDR1 MNHNS and CDR2 SASEGT come from the germline V gene. This CDR3 has 14 amino acids.

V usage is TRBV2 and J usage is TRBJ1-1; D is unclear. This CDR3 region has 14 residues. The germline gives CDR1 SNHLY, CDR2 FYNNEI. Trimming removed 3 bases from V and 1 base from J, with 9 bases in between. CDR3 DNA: TGTGCCAGCAGTGAGAAAGAGGGGAACACTGAAGCTTTCTTT. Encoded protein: CASSEKEGNTEAFF.

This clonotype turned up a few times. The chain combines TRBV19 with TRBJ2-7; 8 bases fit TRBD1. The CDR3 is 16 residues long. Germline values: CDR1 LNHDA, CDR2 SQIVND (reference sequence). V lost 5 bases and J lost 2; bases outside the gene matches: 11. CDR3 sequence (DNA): TGTGCCAGTAGTCTCCGGACAGGGCGAATCCCCTACGAGCAGTACTTC. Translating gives CASSLRTGRIPYEQYF.

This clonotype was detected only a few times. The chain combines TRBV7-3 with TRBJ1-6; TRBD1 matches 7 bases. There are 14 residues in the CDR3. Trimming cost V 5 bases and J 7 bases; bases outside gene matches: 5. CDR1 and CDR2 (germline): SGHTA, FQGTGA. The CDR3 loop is CASSVGTVNSPLHF. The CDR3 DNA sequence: TGTGCCAGCAGCGTCGGGACAGTCAATTCACCCCTCCACTTT.

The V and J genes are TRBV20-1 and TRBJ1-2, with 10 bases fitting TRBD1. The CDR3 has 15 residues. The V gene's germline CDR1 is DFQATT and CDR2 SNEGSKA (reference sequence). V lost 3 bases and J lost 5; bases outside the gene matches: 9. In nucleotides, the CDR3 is TGCAGTGCTAGTAACTCCGGGACAGGGGTTTATGGCTACACCTTC. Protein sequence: CSASNSGTGVYGYTF.

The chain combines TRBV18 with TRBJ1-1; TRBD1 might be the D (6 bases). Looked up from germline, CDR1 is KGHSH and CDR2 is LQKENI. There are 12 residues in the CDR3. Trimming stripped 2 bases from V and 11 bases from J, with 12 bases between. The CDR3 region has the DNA TGTGCCAGCTCACCAAAGGGGGAGAAGGCTTTCTTT. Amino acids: CASSPKGEKAFF.

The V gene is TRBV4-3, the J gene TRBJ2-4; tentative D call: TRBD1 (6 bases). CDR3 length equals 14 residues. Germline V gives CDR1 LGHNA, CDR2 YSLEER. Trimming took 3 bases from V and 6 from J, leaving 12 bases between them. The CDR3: CASSHTQGPNIQYF. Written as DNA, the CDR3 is TGCGCCAGCAGCCACACACAGGGACCAAACATTCAGTACTTC.

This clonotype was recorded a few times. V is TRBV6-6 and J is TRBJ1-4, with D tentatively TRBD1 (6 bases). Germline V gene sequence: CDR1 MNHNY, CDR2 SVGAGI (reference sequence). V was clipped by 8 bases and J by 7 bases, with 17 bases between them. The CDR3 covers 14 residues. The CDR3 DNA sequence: TGTGCCAGCCGAGGGCAGGGGAGGAGTGAAAAACTGTTTTTT. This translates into CASRGQGRSEKLFF.

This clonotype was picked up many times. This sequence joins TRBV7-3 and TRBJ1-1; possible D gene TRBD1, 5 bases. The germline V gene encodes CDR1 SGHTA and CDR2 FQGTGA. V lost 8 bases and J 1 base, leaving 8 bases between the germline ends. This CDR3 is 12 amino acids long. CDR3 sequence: CASGHPNTEAFF. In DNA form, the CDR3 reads TGTGCCAGCGGACACCCGAACACTGAAGCTTTCTTT.

Written as DNA, the CDR3 is TGTGCCAGCAGTTTGAACCGGGGGGCGTGGGAAAAACTGTTTTTT. Translation: CASSLNRGAWEKLFF. The chain joins TRBV27 to TRBJ1-4, with D possibly TRBD1 on 6 matching bases. The germline gives CDR1 MNHEY, CDR2 SMNVEV (reference sequence). The CDR3 contains 15 residues. The V end was cut by 3 bases, the J end by 8 bases, with 16 bases between.

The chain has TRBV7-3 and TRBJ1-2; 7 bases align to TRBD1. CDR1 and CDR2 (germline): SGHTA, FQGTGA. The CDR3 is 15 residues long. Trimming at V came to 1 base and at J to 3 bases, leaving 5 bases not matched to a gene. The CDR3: CASSLRGGNDYGYTF. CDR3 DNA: TGTGCCAGCAGCTTAAGAGGGGGCAATGACTATGGCTACACCTTC.